The next 14 T cell receptor beta chains were all read from a single sample in a study of shared clonotypes between healthy human individuals. Some clones are missing from TCRdb's copy, which holds only in-frame ones; the method was immunoSEQ multiplex PCR. The sample lists about 340,000 clones, more than 60% occurring once. Sequencing was done on a sample of memory CD4+ T cells sorted from blood. Specified subset: CD45RA-negative fraction. All receptors come from a man aged 30 to 39 in good health.

The gene calls are TRBV5-4 and TRBJ2-2; no reliable D call. From germline, CDR1 is SGHNT and CDR2 YYREEE (reference sequence). V was trimmed by 7 bases and J by 6 bases, leaving 16 bases between them. The length of the CDR3 is 14 residues. In DNA, the CDR3 is TGTGCCAGCGATAACAACTTAGATCCCGGGGAGCTGTTTTTT. Its translation: CASDNNLDPGELFF.

V and J are TRBV19 and TRBJ2-3, with D maybe TRBD2 (5 bases). V lost 0 bases to trimming and J lost 4 bases, with 8 bases between them. This CDR3 comprises 14 residues. Germline-derived CDR1 and CDR2 are LNHDA and SQIVND (reference sequence). CDR3 protein: CASSIERDADTQYF. Here the CDR3 DNA reads TGTGCCAGTAGTATAGAACGGGATGCAGATACGCAGTATTTT.

The CDR3 DNA is TGTGCCTGGAGCCCGGGGGGCGCGCAGACCCAGTACTTC. This translates into CAWSPGGAQTQYF. This sequence joins TRBV30 and TRBJ2-5; a weak D match, TRBD2 (7 bases). Germline lookup yields CDR1 GTSNPN and CDR2 SVGIG (reference sequence). The CDR3 loop spans 13 amino acids. V lost 3 bases and J lost 6, with 14 bases in between.

The chain carries TRBV6-1 and TRBJ2-2; TRBD1 is a possible D gene (5 bases). This CDR3 spans 14 amino acids. V was clipped by 1 base and J by 7 bases, with 10 bases between them. Germline CDR1 reads MNHNS; CDR2 reads SASEGT. The CDR3 DNA follows: TGTGCCAGCAGTGAAGTTTGGGGCGGCGGGGAGCTGTTTTTT. This encodes CASSEVWGGGELFF.

This clone was recorded once. The rearrangement links TRBV19 to TRBJ1-3; D remains ambiguous. The V end was cut by 2 bases, the J end by 2 bases, with 7 bases between. Germline CDR1 is LNHDA and CDR2 is SQIVND (reference sequence). The CDR3 runs to 14 residues. The CDR3 DNA reads as TGTGCCAGTAGTATAAACGCCCCTGGAAACACCATATATTTT. Protein sequence: CASSINAPGNTIYF. The full variable domain, rest sourced from reference TRBV19 and TRBJ1-3, is DGGITQSPKYLFRKEGQNVTLSCEQNLNHDAMYWYRQDPGQGLRLIYYSQIVNDFQKGDIAEGYSVSREKKESFPLTVTSAQKNPTAFYLCASSINAPGNTIYFGEGSWLTVV.

This rearrangement joins TRBV5-5 to TRBJ1-6; 9 nucleotides agree with TRBD1. Trimming at V came to 4 bases and at J to 8 bases, leaving 7 bases not matched to a gene. This CDR3 comprises 15 residues. Germline V CDR1 and CDR2: SGHKS, YYEKEE (reference sequence). For the CDR3, the DNA is TGTGCCAGCAGCCGAACCGGACAGGGGCATTCACCCCTCCACTTT. This sequence encodes CASSRTGQGHSPLHF.

This chain joins TRBV10-3 and TRBJ1-1; 7 bases match TRBD1. Germline CDR1 ENHRY, CDR2 SYGVKD. The V segment lost 6 bases and the J segment 2 bases; nucleotides outside the gene matches: 3. CDR3 size: 13 residues. The CDR3 DNA follows: TGTGCCATCAGGGGGGACAGAAACACTGAAGCTTTCTTT. Encoded protein: CAIRGDRNTEAFF.

The table lists this clone with a few counts. J is TRBJ1-6 and V is TRBV18; 12 nucleotides match TRBD1. V shed 3 bases, J shed 7 bases, and the junction held 10 bases outside the gene matches. CDR1 KGHSH and CDR2 LQKENI come from the germline V gene. This CDR3 comprises 18 residues. The CDR3 region has the DNA TGTGCCAGCTCACCGTCCGGGACAGGGGGCCGAAAGAATTCACCCCTCCACTTT. Translating gives CASSPSGTGGRKNSPLHF. The whole variable domain, remainder taken from reference TRBV18 and TRBJ1-6, is NAGVMQNPRHLVRRRGQEARLRCSPMKGHSHVYWYRQLPEEGLKFMVYLQKENIIDESGMPKERFSAEFPKEGPSILRIQQVVRGDSAAYFCASSPSGTGGRKNSPLHFGNGTRLTVT.

The chain couples TRBV7-2 to TRBJ2-1, with D maybe TRBD1 (5 bases). The CDR3 sequence is 15 residues long. From germline, CDR1 is SGHTA and CDR2 FQGNSA. Deletions cut 2 bases from V and 2 bases from J, with 10 bases between. The CDR3 coding sequence is TGTGCCAGCAGCTTATCGCAGGGAACCTACAATGAGCAGTTCTTC. It codes for CASSLSQGTYNEQFF.

This clone came up once. The chain couples TRBV6-1 to TRBJ1-5; TRBD1 is a possible D gene (5 bases). From germline, CDR1 is MNHNS and CDR2 SASEGT. Between the trimmed V and J ends, which lost 6 bases and 1 base, there was a span of 10 bases. This CDR3 has 14 residues. The CDR3 DNA sequence: TGTGCCAGCAGGCAAGGGACCAGCAATCAGCCCCAGCATTTT. Its translation: CASRQGTSNQPQHF.

V and J are TRBV6-6 and TRBJ2-5, with 7 bases identical to TRBD2. The germline V gene has CDR1 MNHNY and CDR2 SVGAGI (reference sequence). The CDR3 consists of 14 residues. Trimming cost V 5 bases and J 5 bases; bases outside gene matches: 8. The CDR3 DNA reads as TGTGCCAGCAGTGACTGGCAGGGAGGGGAGACCCAGTACTTC. It codes for CASSDWQGGETQYF.

This clone has just one count. The rearrangement links TRBV7-9 to TRBJ1-1; TRBD1 aligns across 9 bases. With 5 bases clipped from V and 0 bases from J, the junction kept 10 bases outside the gene matches. The CDR3 length is 17 residues. Germline V gives CDR1 SEHNR, CDR2 FQNEAQ (reference sequence). CDR3 in DNA: TGTGCCAGCAGCCCCCCTGGTGGACAGGGGTTGAACACTGAAGCTTTCTTT. Amino acids: CASSPPGGQGLNTEAFF.

This clone has more than one count but fewer than ten. J is TRBJ2-1 and V is TRBV7-8, with 14 bases fitting TRBD2. Trimming at V came to 1 base and at J to 7 bases, leaving 9 bases not matched to a gene. CDR3 length: 18 amino acids. Germline CDR1 reads SGHVS; CDR2 reads FQNEAQ. The CDR3 DNA follows: TGTGCCAGCAGCTTAGTCGGGACTAGCGGGAGTTTTGGTAATGAGCAGTTCTTC. This translates into CASSLVGTSGSFGNEQFF.

This clone was detected once. The CDR3 sequence: CASSDRATSRAYF. In DNA, the CDR3 is TGTGCCAGTAGTGACCGAGCGACTAGCCGAGCGTACTTC. The chain uses TRBV19 and TRBJ2-7; 7 bases match TRBD2. Germline CDR1 and CDR2: LNHDA and SQIVND (reference sequence). The CDR3 loop spans 13 amino acids. The ends lost 5 bases at V and 12 bases at J; junction bases unmatched: 13.